The 5 T cell receptor beta chains below all came from one sample that was sequenced in a study of T-cell reconstitution after alpha-beta-depleted transplantation in children. Unique molecular identifiers were incorporated during preparation of the TCRbeta library. Each CDR3 protein gets one entry after TCRdb re-called the PCR reads with MiXCR. The table includes about 110,000 distinct CDR3 sequences, about 21% detected once. The starting material was PBMCs, mostly from graft donor cells, obtained 180 days after TCRalphabeta/CD19-depleted stem cell transplant. These receptors were collected from a male patient between 2 and 15 years old who had a stem cell transplant for chronic granulomatous disease, so the T cells may come from the graft donor.

This clonotype was observed at least ten times. The rearrangement links TRBV20-1 to TRBJ1-5; possible D gene TRBD1, 5 bases. Germline CDR1 DFQATT, CDR2 SNEGSKA (reference sequence). Trimming took off 1 base at V and 3 bases at J, with 10 bases between the two ends. This CDR3 is built from 14 residues. CDR3 nucleotide sequence: TGCAGTGCTAGAGCGCAGGGCCTCAATCAGCCCCAGCATTTT. It specifies CSARAQGLNQPQHF.

This clonotype was counted many times. V is TRBV6-4 and J is TRBJ2-6; D is possibly TRBD1 or TRBD2 (5 bases each). This CDR3 is 14 amino acids long. V was pared by 3 bases and J by 2 bases, with 5 bases between. CDR1 is MRHNA and CDR2 is SNTAGT in the germline V gene. CDR3 DNA: TGTGCCAGCAGTGAGGGGGCTGGGGCCAACGTCCTGACTTTC. The encoded protein is CASSEGAGANVLTF.

This clonotype was observed at least ten times. The rearrangement uses TRBV10-3 and TRBJ2-5; D gene unclear. The V gene lost 3 bases and the J gene lost 5 bases, with 13 bases spanning the gap. CDR1 is ENHRY and CDR2 is SYGVKD in the germline V gene. There are 14 residues in the CDR3. CDR3 amino acids: CAISDFLLVETQYF. CDR3 nucleotide sequence: TGTGCCATCAGTGACTTTCTCCTAGTTGAGACCCAGTACTTC.

In its sample, this clonotype is medium-sized (0.01 to 0.1%). The genes are TRBV5-1 and TRBJ2-1; the D gene could be TRBD1 or TRBD2 (5 bases each). The V and J ends lost 2 bases and 0 bases respectively, with 18 bases between them. The CDR3 has 18 amino acids. Germline V gives CDR1 SGHRS, CDR2 YFSETQ. The CDR3 loop reads CASSLGHRDPSSYNEQFF. DNA for the CDR3: TGCGCCAGCAGCTTAGGCCACCGGGACCCTAGCTCCTACAATGAGCAGTTCTTC.

This clonotype was recorded many times. The genes are TRBV7-2 and TRBJ2-3; 7 bases agree with TRBD1. The CDR3 runs 15 residues. Per the germline V gene, CDR1 is SGHTA and CDR2 is FQGNSA. The V segment lost 4 bases and the J segment 4 bases; nucleotides outside the gene matches: 8. The CDR3: CASSSYRDSPDTQYF. DNA for the CDR3: TGTGCCAGCAGCTCGTACCGGGACAGCCCAGATACGCAGTATTTT.